This T cell receptor beta chain was retrieved from a study of blood T cell repertoires in COVID-19. Looking at the study overall: The origin of the acute and convalescent COVID-19 samples was the United States, Italy and Spain.

CDR3 length: 15 amino acids. CDR1 and CDR2 (germline): SEHNR, FQNEAQ (reference sequence). V dropped 10 bases and J dropped 10 bases, with 23 bases sitting between them. Authors' methods: Counts of nucleated cells, estimated from reference gene primer amplification, were obtained. Repertoires were generated with immunoSEQ multiplex PCR, while TCRdb's copy carries only in-frame clones and drops some. From that table come the V and J calls and clone size; the DNA was used to work out D and trimming. The data hold 45,000 to 55,000 clones, with 80% to 85% observed a single time. This clone was counted a single time.

V gene TRBV7-9 combines with J gene TRBJ1-6; no clear D. Sequencing was performed on peripheral blood. The sequence was obtained from a man between 45 and 60 years old with acute or convalescent COVID-19. Written as DNA, the CDR3 is TGTGCCATCCCCGAATCCCCTAGCGGAGGATCACCCCTCCACTTT. Its protein is CAIPESPSGGSPLHF.